A selection of T cell receptor beta chains follows, all from one sample in a study of cytomegalovirus exposure and HLA in healthy donors. TCRdb's copy holds only in-frame clones and misses some; the assay was immunoSEQ multiplex PCR. The table lists approximately 170,000 clones, under 80% of them singletons. Sequenced input: PBMCs. These receptors were taken from a man in his forties in good health and CMV-seronegative. CDR3s include the opening cysteine and the closing phenylalanine or tryptophan. A D gene is named only where the DNA matches it firmly. Clone size is given for some rows only: seen once, a few or many times, or a class if the clone is expanded.

>NA|TRBV27|TRBJ2-7|NA
CATSSGTESYEQYF
TGTGCCACTTCGTCCGGGACTGAGTCCTACGAGCAGTACTTC
>NA|TRBV29-1|TRBJ2-3|NA
CSVELSYSTDTQYF
TGCAGCGTTGAACTGAGCTATAGCACAGATACGCAGTATTTT
>TRBD1|TRBV9|TRBJ1-2|NA
CASSAAGTAYGYTF
TGTGCCAGCAGCGCGGCCGGGACAGCCTATGGCTACACCTTC
>TRBD1|TRBV18|TRBJ1-1|NA
CASSAGTGRTEAFF
TGTGCCAGCTCGGCCGGGACAGGTAGGACTGAAGCTTTCTTT
>TRBD1|TRBV11-2|TRBJ1-4|few
CASSQGRGRNKNEKLFF
TGTGCCAGCAGTCAGGGCAGGGGGCGCAATAAGAATGAAAAACTGTTTTTT
>NA|TRBV27|TRBJ2-2|once
CASSPGMNTGELFF
TGTGCCAGCAGTCCGGGGATGAACACCGGGGAGCTGTTTTTT
>TRBD2|TRBV7-6|TRBJ2-7|few
CASSPGGLAGYEQYF
TGTGCCAGCAGCCCAGGGGGACTAGCGGGATACGAGCAGTACTTC
>NA|TRBV5-1|TRBJ2-3|NA
CASSLDWTTTDTQYF
TGCGCCAGCAGCTTGGACTGGACTACCACAGATACGCAGTATTTT
>TRBD1|TRBV28|TRBJ1-4|NA
CASSPYRGRGEKLFF
TGTGCCAGCAGTCCTTACAGGGGGCGGGGGGAAAAACTGTTTTTT
>TRBD1|TRBV18|TRBJ1-5|few
CASSPEQGGNQPQHF
TGTGCCAGCTCACCGGAGCAGGGGGGCAATCAGCCCCAGCATTTT
>NA|TRBV4-3|TRBJ1-4|NA
CASSPNGGEANEKLFF
TGCGCCAGCAGTCCCAATGGGGGGGAAGCTAATGAAAAACTGTTTTTT
>TRBD1|TRBV14|TRBJ1-1|few
CASSRPGQGAWTEAFF
TGTGCCAGCAGCCGACCGGGACAGGGGGCTTGGACTGAAGCTTTCTTT
>TRBD2|TRBV10-3|TRBJ2-3|NA
CAASNSGGFTDTQYF
TGTGCCGCCTCTAATAGCGGGGGCTTCACAGATACGCAGTATTTT
>NA|TRBV9|TRBJ1-2|few
CASSVSPVGGYGYTF
TGTGCCAGCAGCGTATCCCCAGTGGGAGGATATGGCTACACCTTC
>TRBD2|TRBV28|TRBJ2-1|once
CASRAGGLNEQFF
TGTGCCAGCCGAGCGGGGGGGCTGAATGAGCAGTTCTTC
>NA|TRBV5-6|TRBJ1-6|NA
CASSFRVRDSPLHF
TGTGCCAGCAGCTTTCGAGTCCGGGATTCACCCCTCCACTTT
>TRBD2|TRBV4-1|TRBJ2-3|NA
CASSQSLAVTDTQYF
TGCGCCAGCAGCCAGTCACTAGCGGTCACAGATACGCAGTATTTT
>NA|TRBV19|TRBJ2-3|NA
CASSIDGGSSPDTQYF
TGTGCCAGTAGTATAGATGGCGGGTCGTCCCCAGATACGCAGTATTTT
>NA|TRBV30|TRBJ1-5|NA
CAWTRDSNQPQHF
TGTGCCTGGACCCGCGATAGCAATCAGCCCCAGCATTTT
>NA|TRBV27|TRBJ1-2|few
CASSLTGTSAYGYTF
TGTGCCAGCAGCCTTACAGGGACCTCCGCTTATGGCTACACCTTC
>NA|TRBV27|TRBJ2-1|NA
CASSLLSGNEQFF
TGTGCCAGCAGTTTACTCTCCGGGAATGAGCAGTTCTTC
>TRBD2|TRBV6-5|TRBJ2-5|once
CASSYGLGRVGETQYF
TGTGCCAGCAGTTACGGGCTCGGGAGGGTGGGAGAGACCCAGTACTTC
>TRBD1|TRBV4-2|TRBJ2-7|few
CASSQLVWDRDVYEQYF
TGTGCCAGCAGCCAACTCGTCTGGGACAGGGACGTCTACGAGCAGTACTTC
>TRBD1|TRBV5-1|TRBJ1-6|NA
CASSPDRGNSPLHF
TGCGCCAGCAGCCCCGACAGGGGTAATTCACCCCTCCACTTT
>NA|TRBV7-6|TRBJ2-7|NA
CASSSLSSGGSYEQYF
TGTGCCAGCAGTTCCCTCTCGTCCGGCGGGTCCTACGAGCAGTACTTC
>TRBD2|TRBV7-2|TRBJ2-3|once
CASSSRLAGRTSTDTQYF
TGTGCCAGCAGCTCCCGACTAGCGGGTCGTACTAGCACAGATACGCAGTATTTT
>NA|TRBV18|TRBJ1-2|few
CASSRTDSNYGYTF
TGTGCCAGCTCACGGACAGATTCTAACTATGGCTACACCTTC
>TRBD1|TRBV28|TRBJ2-5|NA
CASSLPLTGVEETQYF
TGTGCCAGCAGCCTTCCTTTGACAGGGGTGGAGGAGACCCAGTACTTC
>NA|TRBV29-1|TRBJ2-4|NA
CSVVKAGHAKNIQYF
TGCAGCGTCGTGAAGGCAGGGCACGCCAAAAACATTCAGTACTTC
>TRBD1|TRBV5-1|TRBJ1-1|few
CASSSDRVAEAFF
TGCGCCAGCAGCTCCGACAGGGTCGCTGAAGCTTTCTTT
>TRBD1|TRBV4-1|TRBJ1-2|NA
CASSPTGSKGGYTF
TGCGCCAGCAGCCCGACAGGGTCTAAGGGTGGCTACACCTTC
>TRBD2|TRBV5-1|TRBJ2-7|NA
CASSGYERGAGYEQYF
TGCGCCAGCAGCGGGTACGAGCGGGGGGCCGGCTACGAGCAGTACTTC
>TRBD2|TRBV2|TRBJ2-3|few
CASMKSAGSTDTQYF
TGTGCCAGCATGAAGTCAGCGGGAAGCACAGATACGCAGTATTTT
>NA|TRBV4-1|TRBJ2-7|NA
CASSQVGAYEQYF
TGCGCCAGCAGCCAAGTGGGAGCCTACGAGCAGTACTTC
>TRBD1|TRBV2|TRBJ1-1|few
CASRGGQGANTEAFF
TGTGCCAGCAGAGGGGGACAGGGGGCGAACACTGAAGCTTTCTTT
>NA|TRBV6-6|TRBJ2-7|NA
CASSHQRGGYEQYF
TGTGCCAGCAGTCACCAGAGGGGGGGCTACGAGCAGTACTTC
>TRBD1|TRBV11-3|TRBJ2-3|few
CASSRQGMHPDTQYF
TGTGCCAGCAGCCGACAGGGAATGCATCCGGATACGCAGTATTTT
>NA|TRBV6-5|TRBJ1-1|NA
CASRTRQNTEAFF
TGTGCCAGCAGGACAAGACAGAACACTGAAGCTTTCTTT
>TRBD1|TRBV6-1|TRBJ2-2|NA
CASMRQGDTGELFF
TGTGCCAGCATGAGACAGGGCGACACCGGGGAGCTGTTTTTT
>TRBD2|TRBV6-4|TRBJ2-3|NA
CASSQLAGAPDTQYF
TGTGCCAGCAGTCAACTAGCGGGAGCCCCAGATACGCAGTATTTT
>NA|TRBV6-5|TRBJ2-7|NA
CASSYSPGHYEQYF
TGTGCCAGCAGTTACTCGCCAGGGCACTACGAGCAGTACTTC
>TRBD1|TRBV19|TRBJ2-7|few
CASSQRDRGAYEQYF
TGTGCCAGTAGCCAAAGGGACAGGGGTGCCTACGAGCAGTACTTC